A selection of T cell receptor beta chains follows, all from one sample in a study of shared clonotypes between healthy human individuals. Libraries were prepared by immunoSEQ multiplex PCR; TCRdb keeps only in-frame clonotypes and omits some of them. The data show around 450,000 clones, around 79% seen once. Sequenced: PBMCs. These receptor sequences come from a woman aged 40 to 49 in good health. Some clones in this sample may be carry-over from other donors' samples. The CDR3 runs from the conserved cysteine through the conserved F or W. A D gene is named only where the DNA matches it firmly. Rows may omit the clone size; those that give it use once, few, many or a size class.

D gene,clone size,V gene,J gene,CDR3 DNA,CDR3 protein
.,.,TRBV30,TRBJ1-5,TGTGCCTGGAGTGTTGGCGGGGGCAGCAATCAGCCCCAGCATTTT,CAWSVGGGSNQPQHF
.,few,TRBV9,TRBJ1-5,TGTGCCAGCAGTGATCAGGGAGACCATCAGCCCCAGCATTTT,CASSDQGDHQPQHF
TRBD1,.,TRBV11-2,TRBJ2-5,TGTGCCAGCAGCCCCAGCCACGGTACCCCAGGGGGCGGTGAGACCCAGTACTTC,CASSPSHGTPGGGETQYF
.,.,TRBV28,TRBJ1-1,TGTGCCAGCAGTTTACTGGGTTACACTGAAGCTTTCTTT,CASSLLGYTEAFF
.,.,TRBV7-8,TRBJ2-7,TGTGCCAGCAGCTTAGGGGGGATTGACTACGAGCAGTACTTC,CASSLGGIDYEQYF
.,.,TRBV5-1,TRBJ2-3,TGCGCCAGCAGCTTGGTCTCGCCGGGGGCTGGCACAGATACGCAGTATTTT,CASSLVSPGAGTDTQYF
TRBD1,.,TRBV30,TRBJ1-2,TGTGCCTCGAGACAGGGGGAAGATGGCTACACCTTC,CASRQGEDGYTF
TRBD1,.,TRBV28,TRBJ1-1,TGTGCCAGCAACAGGGGGAAGTTAGTGGGGAACACTGAAGCTTTCTTT,CASNRGKLVGNTEAFF
.,.,TRBV12-5,TRBJ2-3,TGTGCTAGTGCCCCCCAGCTGGGAGATACGCAGTATTTT,CASAPQLGDTQYF
TRBD1,.,TRBV15,TRBJ1-4,TGTGCCACCAGCAGAGATGGGACAGGGGATGAAAAACTGTTTTTT,CATSRDGTGDEKLFF
TRBD1,.,TRBV6-1,TRBJ1-3,TGTGCCAGCAGTGAGAGGGGACAGGGAAACACCATATATTTT,CASSERGQGNTIYF
TRBD1,once,TRBV29-1,TRBJ1-2,TGCAGCGTCGCCAGGGGGCCCTTAGCTAACTATGGCTACACCTTC,CSVARGPLANYGYTF
TRBD2,.,TRBV5-5,TRBJ2-7,TGTGCCAGCAGCCCGACCGGGACTAGCAGGCGCGAGCAGTACTTC,CASSPTGTSRREQYF
.,.,TRBV5-8,TRBJ1-5,TGTGCCAGCAGCTTGGTGGTAGGGGGAGCACAGCCCCAGCATTTT,CASSLVVGGAQPQHF
.,few,TRBV30,TRBJ1-1,TGTGCCTGGAGTGTAGGGGAGGAGCTCACTGAAGCTTTCTTT,CAWSVGEELTEAFF
TRBD1,.,TRBV9,TRBJ1-2,TGTGCCAGCAGCCATCCGGGACAGGGGGAATCTTATGGCTACACCTTC,CASSHPGQGESYGYTF
.,few,TRBV27,TRBJ1-5,TGTGCCAGCCGGCGGGGTAATCAGCCCCAGCATTTT,CASRRGNQPQHF
.,few,TRBV5-1,TRBJ2-1,TGCGCCAGCAGCTTGGGTGCTAGCGACCACAATGAGCAGTTCTTC,CASSLGASDHNEQFF
.,.,TRBV28,TRBJ2-7,TGTGCCAGCAGTTCCCTAGCGTCCTTCTCCTACGAGCAGTACTTC,CASSSLASFSYEQYF
.,.,TRBV5-1,TRBJ2-3,TGCGCCAGCAGCCCCGGAACTAGCACAGATACGCAGTATTTT,CASSPGTSTDTQYF
TRBD2,.,TRBV7-2,TRBJ2-1,TGTGCCAGCAGCCGGACTAGCGGCCACTACAATGAGCAGTTCTTC,CASSRTSGHYNEQFF
TRBD1,.,TRBV5-4,TRBJ1-2,TGTGCCAGCGGGGACAGGGACGGCTACACCTTC,CASGDRDGYTF
.,once,TRBV5-5,TRBJ1-2,TGTGCCAGCAGCGTTGACGGGCAGGGGAATGGCTACACCTTC,CASSVDGQGNGYTF
TRBD2,many,TRBV5-6,TRBJ2-2,TGTGCCAGCAGCGGAGGACTAGCGGGAGGGCTATGGGGCACCGGGGAGCTGTTTTTT,CASSGGLAGGLWGTGELFF
.,.,TRBV4-1,TRBJ2-6,.,CASSQVVGSGANVLTF
.,.,TRBV9,TRBJ1-2,TGTGCCAGCAGCGTAGGAGTCTATGGCTACACCTTC,CASSVGVYGYTF
TRBD1,.,TRBV11-2,TRBJ2-5,TGTGCCAGCAGCATCGGACAGGGTGGGCGAGAGACCCAGTACTTC,CASSIGQGGRETQYF
.,.,TRBV30,TRBJ2-7,TGTGCCTGGAGTGTAGGTCTCAACTCCTACGAGCAGTACTTC,CAWSVGLNSYEQYF
.,.,TRBV9,TRBJ2-6,TGTGCCAGCAGCGTAGCAGTTAGCGAGAGCTCTGGGGCCAACGTCCTGACTTTC,CASSVAVSESSGANVLTF